This T cell receptor beta chain was profiled in a study of blood T cells in healthy people across ages. Through a sample-barcoded 5' primer and a J-beta primer mix, a second PCR was run for roughly 7 to 12 cycles. Each CDR3 protein is one row after TCRdb ran MiXCR on the 5' RACE reads. The sample lists some 800,000 distinct CDR3 sequences; around a quarter were seen once. There are 14 residues in the CDR3. V lost 6 bases, J lost 6 bases, and 5 bases stayed unmatched. The germline CDR1 and CDR2 sequences are MNHNY and SVGAGI (reference sequence). The same specimen was also included in a second study, on T cells of mothers and their children.

The V and J genes are TRBV6-6 and TRBJ2-1; 10 bases map to TRBD1. This clonotype was obtained from a boy under 18 in good health. Sequencing input: blood. Written as DNA, the CDR3 is TGTGCCAGCAGGGGGACAGGGGTAGGCAATGAGCAGTTCTTC. Translation: CASRGTGVGNEQFF.